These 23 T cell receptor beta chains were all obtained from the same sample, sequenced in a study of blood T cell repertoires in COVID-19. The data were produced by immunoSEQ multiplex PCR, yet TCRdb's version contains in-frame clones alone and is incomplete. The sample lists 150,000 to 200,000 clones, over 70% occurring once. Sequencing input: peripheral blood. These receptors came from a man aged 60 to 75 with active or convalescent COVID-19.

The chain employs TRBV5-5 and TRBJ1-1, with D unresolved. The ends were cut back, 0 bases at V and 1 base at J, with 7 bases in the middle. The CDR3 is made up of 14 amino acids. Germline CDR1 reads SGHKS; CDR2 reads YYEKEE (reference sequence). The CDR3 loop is CASSLGHPNTEAFF. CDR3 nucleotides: TGTGCCAGCAGCTTGGGGCACCCGAACACTGAAGCTTTCTTT.

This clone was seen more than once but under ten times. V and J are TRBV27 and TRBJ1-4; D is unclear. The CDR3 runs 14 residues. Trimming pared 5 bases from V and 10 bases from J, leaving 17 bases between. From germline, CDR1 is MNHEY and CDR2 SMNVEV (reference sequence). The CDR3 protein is CASSPGVLDSKLFF. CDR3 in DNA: TGTGCCAGCAGTCCGGGAGTTTTGGATTCAAAACTGTTTTTT.

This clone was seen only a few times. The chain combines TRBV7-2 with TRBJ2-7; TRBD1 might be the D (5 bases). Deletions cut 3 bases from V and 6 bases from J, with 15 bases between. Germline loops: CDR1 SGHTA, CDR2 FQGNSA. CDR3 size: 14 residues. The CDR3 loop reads CASSLHIDSSEQYF. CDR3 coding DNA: TGTGCCAGCAGCTTGCATATCGACAGTTCCGAGCAGTACTTC.

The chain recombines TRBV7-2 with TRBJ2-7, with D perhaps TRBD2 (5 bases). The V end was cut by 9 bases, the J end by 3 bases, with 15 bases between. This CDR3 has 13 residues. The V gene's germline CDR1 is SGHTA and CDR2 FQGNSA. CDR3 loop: CASLSGGGYEQYF. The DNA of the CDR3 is TGTGCCAGTCTCAGCGGAGGAGGCTACGAGCAGTACTTC. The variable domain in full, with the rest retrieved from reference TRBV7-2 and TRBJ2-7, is GAGVSQSPSNKVTEKGKDVELRCDPISGHTALYWYRQSLGQGLEFLIYFQGNSAPDKSGLPSDRFSAERTGGSVSTLTIQRTQQEDSAVYLCASLSGGGYEQYFGPGTRLTVT.

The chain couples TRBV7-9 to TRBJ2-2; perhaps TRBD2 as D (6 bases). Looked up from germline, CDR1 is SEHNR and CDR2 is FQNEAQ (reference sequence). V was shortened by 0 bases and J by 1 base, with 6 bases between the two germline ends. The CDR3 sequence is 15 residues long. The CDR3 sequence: CASSLAEGNTGELFF. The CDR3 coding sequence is TGTGCCAGCAGCTTAGCGGAGGGGAACACCGGGGAGCTGTTTTTT.

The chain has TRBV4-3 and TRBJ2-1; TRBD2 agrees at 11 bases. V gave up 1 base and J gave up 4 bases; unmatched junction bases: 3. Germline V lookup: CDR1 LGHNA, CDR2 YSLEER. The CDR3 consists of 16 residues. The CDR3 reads CASSQGLAGRYNEQFF. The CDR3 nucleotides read TGCGCCAGCAGCCAAGGACTAGCGGGAAGATACAATGAGCAGTTCTTC.

The CDR3 loop reads CASSSRTGATEAFF. CDR3 DNA: TGTGCCAGCAGTTCCCGGACAGGGGCCACTGAAGCTTTCTTT. The chain couples TRBV27 to TRBJ1-1; 9 positions match TRBD1. Germline V gene lookup returns CDR1 MNHEY and CDR2 SMNVEV (reference sequence). Unmatched junction bases numbered 4, after V lost 4 bases and J lost 4 bases. This CDR3 is built from 14 residues.

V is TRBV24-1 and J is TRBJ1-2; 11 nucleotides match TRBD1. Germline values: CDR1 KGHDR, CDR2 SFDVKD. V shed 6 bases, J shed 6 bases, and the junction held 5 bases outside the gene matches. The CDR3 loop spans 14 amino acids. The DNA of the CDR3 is TGTGCCACCAGTCACGGACAGGGGGCTCATGGCTACACCTTC. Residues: CATSHGQGAHGYTF.

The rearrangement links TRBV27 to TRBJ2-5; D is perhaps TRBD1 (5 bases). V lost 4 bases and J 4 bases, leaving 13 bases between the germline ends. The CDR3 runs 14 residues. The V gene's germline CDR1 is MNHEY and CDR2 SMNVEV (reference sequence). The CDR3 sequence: CASSWAQGRETQYF. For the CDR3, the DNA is TGTGCCAGCAGTTGGGCTCAGGGAAGAGAGACCCAGTACTTC.

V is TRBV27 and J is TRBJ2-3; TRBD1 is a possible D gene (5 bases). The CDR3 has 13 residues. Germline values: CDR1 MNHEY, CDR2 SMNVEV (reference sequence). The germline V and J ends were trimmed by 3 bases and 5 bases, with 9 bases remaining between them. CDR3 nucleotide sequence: TGTGCCAGCAGTTTCCAGGGTGGAGATACGCAGTATTTT. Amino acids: CASSFQGGDTQYF.

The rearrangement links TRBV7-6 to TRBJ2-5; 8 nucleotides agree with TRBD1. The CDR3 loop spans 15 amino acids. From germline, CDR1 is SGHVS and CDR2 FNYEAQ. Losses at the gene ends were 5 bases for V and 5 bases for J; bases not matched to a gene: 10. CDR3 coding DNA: TGTGCCAGCAGCCGTCGCTCAGGGGGCTGGGAGACCCAGTACTTC. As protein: CASSRRSGGWETQYF. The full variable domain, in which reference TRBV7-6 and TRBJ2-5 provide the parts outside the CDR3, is GAGVSQSPRYKVTKRGQDVALRCDPISGHVSLYWYRQALGQGPEFLTYFNYEAQQDKSGLPNDRFSAERPEGSISTLTIQRTEQRDSAMYRCASSRRSGGWETQYFGPGTRLLVL.

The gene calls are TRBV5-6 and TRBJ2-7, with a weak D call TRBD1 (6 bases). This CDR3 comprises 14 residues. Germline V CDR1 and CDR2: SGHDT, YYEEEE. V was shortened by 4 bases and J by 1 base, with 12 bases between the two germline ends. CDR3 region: CASSLIQGSYEQYF. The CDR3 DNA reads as TGTGCCAGCAGCCTAATTCAGGGGTCCTACGAGCAGTACTTC.

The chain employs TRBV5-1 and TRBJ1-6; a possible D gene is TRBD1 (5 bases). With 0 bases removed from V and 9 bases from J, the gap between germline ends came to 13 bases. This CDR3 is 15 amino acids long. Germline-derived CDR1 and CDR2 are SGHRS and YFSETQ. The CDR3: CASSLDPRVSSPLHF. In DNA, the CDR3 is TGCGCCAGCAGCTTGGATCCCAGGGTGAGTTCACCCCTCCACTTT.

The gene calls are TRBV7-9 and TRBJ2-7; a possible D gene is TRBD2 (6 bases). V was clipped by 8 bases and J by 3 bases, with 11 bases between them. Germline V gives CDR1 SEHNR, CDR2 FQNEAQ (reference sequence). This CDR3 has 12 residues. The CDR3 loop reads CASAMGGYEQYF. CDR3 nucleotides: TGTGCCAGCGCCATGGGGGGCTACGAGCAGTACTTC.

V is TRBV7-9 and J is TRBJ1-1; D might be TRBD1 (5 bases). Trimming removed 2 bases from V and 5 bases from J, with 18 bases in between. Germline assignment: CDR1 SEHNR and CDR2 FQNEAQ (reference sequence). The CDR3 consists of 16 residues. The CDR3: CASSLQAGGRRTEAFF. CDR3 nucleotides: TGTGCCAGCAGCTTACAGGCGGGGGGGAGAAGGACTGAAGCTTTCTTT.

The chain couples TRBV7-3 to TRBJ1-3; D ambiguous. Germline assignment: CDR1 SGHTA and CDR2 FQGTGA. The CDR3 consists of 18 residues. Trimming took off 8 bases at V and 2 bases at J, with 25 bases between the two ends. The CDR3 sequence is CASGQRYGLLGAGNTIYF. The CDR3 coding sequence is TGTGCCAGCGGTCAGAGGTACGGACTTCTGGGCGCTGGAAACACCATATATTTT.

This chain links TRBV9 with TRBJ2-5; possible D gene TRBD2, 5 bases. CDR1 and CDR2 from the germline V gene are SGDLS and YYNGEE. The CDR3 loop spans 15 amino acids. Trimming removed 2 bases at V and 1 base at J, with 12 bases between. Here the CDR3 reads CASSVLGGSQETQYF. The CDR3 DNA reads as TGTGCCAGCAGCGTCCTAGGCGGGTCCCAAGAGACCCAGTACTTC.

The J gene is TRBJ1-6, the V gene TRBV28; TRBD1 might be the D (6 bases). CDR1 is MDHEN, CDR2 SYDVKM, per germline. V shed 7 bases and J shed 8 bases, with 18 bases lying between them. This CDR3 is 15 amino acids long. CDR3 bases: TGTGCCAGCAATCCCACGGACAGAGGAGATTCACCCCTCCACTTT. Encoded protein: CASNPTDRGDSPLHF.

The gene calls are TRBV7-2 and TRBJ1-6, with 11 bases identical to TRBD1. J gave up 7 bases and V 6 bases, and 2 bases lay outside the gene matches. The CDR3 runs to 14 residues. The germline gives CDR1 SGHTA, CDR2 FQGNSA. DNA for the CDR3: TGTGCCAGCAGTCGGACAGGGGGCAATTCACCCCTCCACTTT. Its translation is CASSRTGGNSPLHF.

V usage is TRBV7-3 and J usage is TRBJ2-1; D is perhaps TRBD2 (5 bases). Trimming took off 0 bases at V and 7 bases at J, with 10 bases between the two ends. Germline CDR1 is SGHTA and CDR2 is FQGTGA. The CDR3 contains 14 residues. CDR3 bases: TGTGCCAGCAGCTTAACCGGCGGGTCTAATGAGCAGTTCTTC. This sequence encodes CASSLTGGSNEQFF.

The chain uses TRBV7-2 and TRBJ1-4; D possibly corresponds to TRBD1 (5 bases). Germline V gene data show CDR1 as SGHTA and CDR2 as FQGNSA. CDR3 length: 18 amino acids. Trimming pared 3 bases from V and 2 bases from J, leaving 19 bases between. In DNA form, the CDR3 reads TGTGCCAGCAGCTTCGGGTTTAGGGGCACGTCGACTAATGAAAAACTGTTTTTT. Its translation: CASSFGFRGTSTNEKLFF.

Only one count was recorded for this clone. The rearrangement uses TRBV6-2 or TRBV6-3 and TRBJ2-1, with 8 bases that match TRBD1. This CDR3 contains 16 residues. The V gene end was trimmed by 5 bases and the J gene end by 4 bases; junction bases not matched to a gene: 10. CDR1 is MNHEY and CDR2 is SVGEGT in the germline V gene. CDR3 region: CASSRFGTGEYNEQFF. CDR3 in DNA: TGTGCCAGCAGTCGCTTCGGGACAGGAGAATACAATGAGCAGTTCTTC.

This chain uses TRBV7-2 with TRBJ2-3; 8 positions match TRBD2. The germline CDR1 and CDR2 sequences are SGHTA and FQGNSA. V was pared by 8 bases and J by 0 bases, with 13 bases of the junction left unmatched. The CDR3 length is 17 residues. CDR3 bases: TGTGCCAGCGGATTGGGGGTGAGCGGGAGTAGCACAGATACGCAGTATTTT. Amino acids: CASGLGVSGSSTDTQYF.